This T cell receptor (beta chain) originates from a study of T-cell reconstitution after alpha-beta-depleted transplantation in children. The library targeted TCRbeta and was prepared with unique molecular identifiers. MiXCR, applied by TCRdb to the PCR reads, yields one record per CDR3 protein. The sample contains about 240,000 distinct CDR3 sequences, about 12% of which appear only once. V dropped 4 bases and J dropped 8 bases, with 14 bases sitting between them. The CDR3 has 13 residues. Looked up from germline, CDR1 is SGHDN and CDR2 is FVKESK. This clonotype was observed many times. The J gene is TRBJ1-2, the V gene TRBV14, with D unresolved. The TCR was taken from a human donor who donated a stem cell graft to a child with acute lymphoblastic leukemia. The input for sequencing was PBMCs from the stem cell graft donor, taken from the stem cell graft. The CDR3 loop is CASSLGPVRGYTF. The CDR3 coding sequence is TGTGCCAGCAGCCTTGGCCCGGTAAGAGGCTACACCTTC. Full variable domain (rest looked up from reference TRBV14 and TRBJ1-2): EAGVTQFPSHSVIEKGQTVTLRCDPISGHDNLYWYRRVMGKEIKFLLHFVKESKQDESGMPNNRFLAERTGGTYSTLKVQPAELEDSGVYFCASSLGPVRGYTFGSGTRLTVV.